This is a list of T cell receptor beta chains from one sample in a study of blood T cells in healthy people across ages. TCRdb used MiXCR to reprocess the 5' RACE reads, holding one entry per CDR3 protein. This table holds about 830,000 distinct CDR3 sequences, around 62% found once. The sample comprised blood. The source of these receptors is a man aged 25-45 years in good health. Both conserved end residues are part of each CDR3. D genes are given only for firm matches. The size of a clone is reported for some rows only, either as once, few or many, or as a class for expanded clones.

>NA|TRBV3-1|TRBJ1-1|NA
CASSQWLGSPEAFF
TGTGCCAGCAGCCAATGGTTAGGGAGCCCTGAAGCTTTCTTT
>NA|TRBV29-1|TRBJ2-3|NA
CSALGSDTDTQYF
TGCAGCGCCCTCGGTTCGGACACAGATACGCAGTATTTT
>NA|TRBV27|TRBJ2-1|NA
CASSLQGLYNYNEQFF
TGTGCCAGCAGTTTGCAAGGACTTTACAACTACAATGAGCAGTTCTTC
>NA|TRBV4-1|TRBJ2-7|once
CASSHLPSDEQYF
TGCGCCAGCAGCCACCTCCCGTCGGATGAGCAGTACTTC
>TRBD1|TRBV7-9|TRBJ2-3|NA
CASSKDRGLRADTQYF
TGTGCCAGCAGCAAGGACAGGGGGCTTCGAGCAGATACGCAGTATTTT
>TRBD1|TRBV7-8|TRBJ2-5|NA
CASSQGTVKETQYF
TGTGCCAGCAGCCAGGGGACAGTAAAAGAGACCCAGTACTTC
>TRBD1|TRBV5-1|TRBJ2-1|NA
CASSLDRAKFF
TGCGCCAGCAGCCTTGACAGGGCCAAGTTCTTC
>NA|TRBV12-3/TRBV12-4|TRBJ1-6|NA
CASRGDSNSPLHF
TGTGCCAGCAGGGGGGATAGTAATTCACCCCTCCACTTT
>NA|TRBV28|TRBJ2-5|NA
CASSRGRNQETQYF
TGTGCCAGCAGTCGGGGACGGAACCAAGAGACCCAGTACTTC
>TRBD2|TRBV6-4|TRBJ2-1|many
CASSESGEANEQFF
TGTGCCAGCAGTGAGAGCGGGGAGGCCAATGAGCAGTTCTTC
>TRBD2|TRBV7-9|TRBJ2-4|NA
CASSFTSGGAWGNSQYF
TGTGCCAGCAGCTTTACTAGCGGGGGGGCGTGGGGAAACAGTCAGTACTTC